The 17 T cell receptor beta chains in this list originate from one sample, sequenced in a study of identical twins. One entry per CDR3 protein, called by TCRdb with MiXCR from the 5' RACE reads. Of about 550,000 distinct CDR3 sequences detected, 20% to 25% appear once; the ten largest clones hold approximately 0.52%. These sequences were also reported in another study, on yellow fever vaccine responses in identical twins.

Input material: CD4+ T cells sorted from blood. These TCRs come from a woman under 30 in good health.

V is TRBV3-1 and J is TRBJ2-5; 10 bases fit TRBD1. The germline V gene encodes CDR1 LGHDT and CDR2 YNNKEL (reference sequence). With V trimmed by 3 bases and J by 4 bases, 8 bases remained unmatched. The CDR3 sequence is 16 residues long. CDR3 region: CASSQRDRGILETQYF. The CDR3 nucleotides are TGTGCCAGCAGCCAGCGGGACAGGGGAATACTAGAGACCCAGTACTTC.

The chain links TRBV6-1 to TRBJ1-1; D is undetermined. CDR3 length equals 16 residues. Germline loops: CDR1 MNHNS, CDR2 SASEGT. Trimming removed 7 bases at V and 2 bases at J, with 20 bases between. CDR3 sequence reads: CASNPRLDGGNTEAFF. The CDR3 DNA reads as TGTGCCAGCAACCCAAGGTTGGATGGAGGTAACACTGAAGCTTTCTTT.

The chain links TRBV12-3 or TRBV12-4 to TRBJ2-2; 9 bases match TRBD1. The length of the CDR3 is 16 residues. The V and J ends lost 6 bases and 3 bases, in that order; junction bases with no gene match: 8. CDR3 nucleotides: TGTGCCAGCAGAGCCTCGACAGGGGGTGACACCGGGGAGCTGTTTTTT. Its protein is CASRASTGGDTGELFF.

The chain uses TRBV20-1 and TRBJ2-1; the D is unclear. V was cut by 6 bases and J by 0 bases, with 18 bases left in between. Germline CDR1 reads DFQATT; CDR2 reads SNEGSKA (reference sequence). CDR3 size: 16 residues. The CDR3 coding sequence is TGCAGTGCCGAGAGTGCCGACCTGAGCTCCTACAATGAGCAGTTCTTC. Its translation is CSAESADLSSYNEQFF.

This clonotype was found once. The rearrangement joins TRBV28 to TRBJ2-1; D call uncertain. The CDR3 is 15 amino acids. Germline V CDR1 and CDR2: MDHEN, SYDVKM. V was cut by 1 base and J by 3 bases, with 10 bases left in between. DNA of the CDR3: TGTGCCAGCAGTTTATCACAGTCCAACTACAATGAGCAGTTCTTC. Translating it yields CASSLSQSNYNEQFF.

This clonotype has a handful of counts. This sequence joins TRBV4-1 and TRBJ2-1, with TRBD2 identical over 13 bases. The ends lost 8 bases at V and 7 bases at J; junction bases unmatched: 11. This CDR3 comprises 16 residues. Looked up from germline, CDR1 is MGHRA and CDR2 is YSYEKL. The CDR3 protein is CASGPRWTSGSNEQFF. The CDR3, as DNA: TGCGCCAGCGGTCCCCGGTGGACTAGCGGGAGTAATGAGCAGTTCTTC.

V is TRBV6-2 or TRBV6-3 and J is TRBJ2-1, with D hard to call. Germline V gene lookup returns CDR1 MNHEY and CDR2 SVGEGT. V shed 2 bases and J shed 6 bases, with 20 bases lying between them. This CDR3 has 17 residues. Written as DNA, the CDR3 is TGTGCCAGCAGTTACCCCCTCAGGCATTCCACCTTCAATGAGCAGTTCTTC. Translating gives CASSYPLRHSTFNEQFF.

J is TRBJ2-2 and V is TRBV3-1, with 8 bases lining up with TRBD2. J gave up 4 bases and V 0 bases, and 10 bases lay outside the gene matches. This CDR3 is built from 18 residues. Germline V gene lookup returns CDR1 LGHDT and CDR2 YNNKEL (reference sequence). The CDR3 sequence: CASSQDLRTSWGTGELFF. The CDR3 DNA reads TGTGCCAGCAGCCAAGATCTCCGGACTAGCTGGGGCACCGGGGAGCTGTTTTTT.

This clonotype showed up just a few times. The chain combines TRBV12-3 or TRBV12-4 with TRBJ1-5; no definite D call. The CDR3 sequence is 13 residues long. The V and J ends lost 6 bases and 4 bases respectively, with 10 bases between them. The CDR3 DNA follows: TGTGCCAGCAGGAGACTACCTAATCAGCCCCAGCATTTT. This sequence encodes CASRRLPNQPQHF.

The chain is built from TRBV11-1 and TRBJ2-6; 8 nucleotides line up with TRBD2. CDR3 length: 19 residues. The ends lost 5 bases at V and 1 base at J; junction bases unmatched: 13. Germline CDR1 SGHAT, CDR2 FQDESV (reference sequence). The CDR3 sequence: CASSPAMAGGLSGANVLTF. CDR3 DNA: TGTGCCAGCAGCCCCGCGATGGCGGGAGGACTATCTGGGGCCAACGTCCTGACTTTC.

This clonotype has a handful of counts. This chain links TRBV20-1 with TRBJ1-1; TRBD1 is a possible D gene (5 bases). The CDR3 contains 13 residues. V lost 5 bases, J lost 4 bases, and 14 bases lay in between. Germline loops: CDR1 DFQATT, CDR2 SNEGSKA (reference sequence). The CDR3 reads CSAFQGRSTEAFF. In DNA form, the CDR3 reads TGCAGTGCTTTCCAGGGAAGAAGCACTGAAGCTTTCTTT.

The CDR3: CASSFYQREQYF. As DNA, the CDR3 is TGTGCCAGCAGTTTCTATCAGCGCGAGCAGTACTTC. J is TRBJ2-7 and V is TRBV12-3 or TRBV12-4; D unclear. This CDR3 has 12 amino acids. V was shortened by 3 bases and J by 6 bases, with 9 bases between the two germline ends.

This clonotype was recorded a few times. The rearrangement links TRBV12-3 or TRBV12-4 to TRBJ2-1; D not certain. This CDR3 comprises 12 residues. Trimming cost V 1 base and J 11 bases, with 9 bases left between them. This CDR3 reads CASSLGEGKQFF. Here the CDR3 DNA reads TGTGCCAGCAGTTTAGGTGAAGGAAAGCAGTTCTTC.

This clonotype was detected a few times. CDR3 in amino acids: CASRSEGNIQYF. The CDR3 DNA follows: TGTGCCAGCAGGTCGGAGGGGAACATTCAGTACTTC. V is TRBV7-9 and J is TRBJ2-4; D is possibly TRBD2 (6 bases). The CDR3 is made up of 12 amino acids. V was trimmed by 6 bases and J by 7 bases, leaving 10 bases between them. Germline CDR1 is SEHNR and CDR2 is FQNEAQ (reference sequence).

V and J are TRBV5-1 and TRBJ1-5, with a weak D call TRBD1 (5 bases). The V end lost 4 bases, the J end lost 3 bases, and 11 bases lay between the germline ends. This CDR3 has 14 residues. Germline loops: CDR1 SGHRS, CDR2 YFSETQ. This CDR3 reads CASSEGTVNQPQHF. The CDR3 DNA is TGCGCCAGCAGCGAAGGGACGGTCAATCAGCCCCAGCATTTT.

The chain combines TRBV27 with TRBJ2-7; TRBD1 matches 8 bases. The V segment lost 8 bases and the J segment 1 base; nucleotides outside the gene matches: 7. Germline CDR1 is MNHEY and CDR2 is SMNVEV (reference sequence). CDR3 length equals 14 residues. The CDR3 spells CASQRGTGSYEQYF. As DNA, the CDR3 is TGTGCCAGCCAGAGAGGGACAGGTTCCTACGAGCAGTACTTC.

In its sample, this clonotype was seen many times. The CDR3 loop is CASTPDGTTNSPLHF. The CDR3 DNA reads as TGTGCCAGCACCCCCGACGGGACAACAAATTCACCCCTCCACTTT. This chain uses TRBV12-3 or TRBV12-4 with TRBJ1-6; possible D gene TRBD1, 6 bases. The CDR3 extends over 15 amino acids. Trimming removed 7 bases at V and 7 bases at J, with 17 bases between.